This T cell receptor beta chain appears in the sequencing data of a study of CD8 T cells in ankylosing spondylitis (dated by TCRdb to 2016 to 2017). Study-wide context: T cell receptor beta repertoires were profiled in healthy donors and ankylosing spondylitis patients so that disease-linked TCR variants could be found. Samples of peripheral blood were taken, and for ankylosing spondylitis patients, synovial fluid was collected as well. The whole study cohort included over a hundred healthy donors and 20 to 30 ankylosing spondylitis patients. Points the paper makes about the study in general: The disease-linked clones were reported as significantly enriched in matched synovial fluid samples from ankylosing spondylitis patients. Blood from ankylosing spondylitis patients appeared to be characterized by a TCR beta motif composed of roughly 8 highly homologous amino acid variants. The disease-linked clones showed a CD8+ phenotype and occurred at relatively low frequencies in peripheral blood. Some of the motif variants had been reported before in the synovial fluid and blood of reactive arthritis patients, a finding that suggests common disease-initiation mechanisms.

Remarks on this clonotype: Its cognate antigen has yet to be identified. Base qualities are missing; no much larger clone stands one base away.

Reads for this sample came from an Illumina HiSeq 2500. TCR beta libraries were prepared by quantitative 5'-RACE with molecular barcodes. The authors' analysis ran thus. Disease-linked TCR variants were identified with a new computational method built on a probabilistic model of VDJ rearrangement. TCRdb's own reprocessing of the public reads used fastp at Q25 and MiXCR and kept productive beta chains. Each CDR3 protein appears once, grouped with its most common genes and DNA. TCRdb, not the authors, supplied the V and J calls. This sample has 150,000 to 200,000 distinct CDR3 sequences in its table, and roughly 13% of those were observed once. The ten largest account for 11% of the sample. The germline V gene yields SGHRS for CDR1 and YFSETQ for CDR2. V drops 1 base and J drops 4 bases, leaving 21 bases in between. Including cysteine and phenylalanine, the CDR3 has 17 amino acids. Only the CDR3 part of the read is kept: 51 bases, read in frame from the first base.

This sequence was found in a female donor with ankylosing spondylitis or in good health (not recorded which). The rearrangement combines TRBV5-1 with TRBJ2-7; the D gene is perhaps TRBD2, from 6 matching bases. The source material was blood, either unsorted or a sorted T cell fraction (not recorded which). The CDR3 in this case is CASSLLGGPAEPYEQYF. The sequenced DNA: TGCGCCAGCAGCTTGCTGGGGGGTCCGGCAGAACCGTACGAGCAGTACTTC.